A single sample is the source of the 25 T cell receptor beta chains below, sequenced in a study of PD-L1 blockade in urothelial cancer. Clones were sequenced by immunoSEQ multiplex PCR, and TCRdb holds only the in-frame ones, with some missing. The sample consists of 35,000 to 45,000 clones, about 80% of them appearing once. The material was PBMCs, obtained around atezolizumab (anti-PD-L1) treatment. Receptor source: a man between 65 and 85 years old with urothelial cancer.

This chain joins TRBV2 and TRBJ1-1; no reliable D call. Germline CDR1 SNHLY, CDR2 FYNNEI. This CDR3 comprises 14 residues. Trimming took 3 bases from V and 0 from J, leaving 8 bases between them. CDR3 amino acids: CASSDRVLNTEAFF. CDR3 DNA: TGTGCCAGCAGTGACCGGGTCTTGAACACTGAAGCTTTCTTT.

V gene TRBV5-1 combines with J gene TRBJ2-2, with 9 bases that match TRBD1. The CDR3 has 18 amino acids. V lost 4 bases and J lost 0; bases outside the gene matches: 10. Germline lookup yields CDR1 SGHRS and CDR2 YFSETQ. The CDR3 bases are TGCGCCAGCAGCCCCTTGACAGGGGGAGGCGCGAACACCGGGGAGCTGTTTTTT. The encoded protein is CASSPLTGGGANTGELFF.

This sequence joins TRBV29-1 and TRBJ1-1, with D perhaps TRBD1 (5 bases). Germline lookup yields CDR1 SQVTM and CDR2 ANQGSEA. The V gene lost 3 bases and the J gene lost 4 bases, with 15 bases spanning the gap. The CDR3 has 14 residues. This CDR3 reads CSVDWRGDGTEAFF. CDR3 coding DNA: TGCAGCGTTGACTGGAGGGGCGATGGCACTGAAGCTTTCTTT.

The CDR3 reads CASSEAPYTEAFF. CDR3 nucleotide sequence: TGTGCCAGCAGTGAAGCTCCCTACACTGAAGCTTTCTTT. J is TRBJ1-1 and V is TRBV6-1; no clear D. Trimming took off 0 bases at V and 3 bases at J, with 5 bases between the two ends. Germline values: CDR1 MNHNS, CDR2 SASEGT. The CDR3 length is 13 residues.

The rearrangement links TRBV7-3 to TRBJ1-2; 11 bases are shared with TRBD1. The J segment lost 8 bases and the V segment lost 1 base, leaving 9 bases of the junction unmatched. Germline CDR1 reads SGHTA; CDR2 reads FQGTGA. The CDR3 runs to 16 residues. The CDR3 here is CASSLRGQGASGGYTF. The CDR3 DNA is TGTGCCAGCAGCTTAAGAGGACAGGGGGCGTCGGGAGGCTACACCTTC.

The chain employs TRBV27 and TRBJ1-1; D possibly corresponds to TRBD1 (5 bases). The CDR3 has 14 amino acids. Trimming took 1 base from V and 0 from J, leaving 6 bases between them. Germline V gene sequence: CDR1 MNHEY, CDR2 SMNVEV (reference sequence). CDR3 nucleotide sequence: TGTGCCAGCAGTTTATGGGGGGTGAACACTGAAGCTTTCTTT. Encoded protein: CASSLWGVNTEAFF.

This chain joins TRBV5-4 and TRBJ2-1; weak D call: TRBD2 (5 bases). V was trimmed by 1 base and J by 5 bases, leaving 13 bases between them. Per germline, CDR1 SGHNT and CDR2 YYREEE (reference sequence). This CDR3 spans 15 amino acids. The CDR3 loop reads CASSLQLEKNNEQFF. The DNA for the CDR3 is TGTGCCAGCAGCTTGCAACTAGAAAAAAACAATGAGCAGTTCTTC.

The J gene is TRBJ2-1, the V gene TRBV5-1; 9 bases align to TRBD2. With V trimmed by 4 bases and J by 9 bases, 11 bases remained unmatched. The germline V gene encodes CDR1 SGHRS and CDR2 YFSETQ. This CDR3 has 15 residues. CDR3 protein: CASSPGTSLVGEQFF. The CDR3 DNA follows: TGCGCCAGCAGCCCAGGGACTAGCCTGGTGGGTGAGCAGTTCTTC. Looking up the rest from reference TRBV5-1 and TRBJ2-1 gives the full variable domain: KAGVTQTPRYLIKTRGQQVTLSCSPISGHRSVSWYQQTPGQGLQFLFEYFSETQRNKGNFPGRFSGRQFSNSRSEMNVSTLELGDSALYLCASSPGTSLVGEQFFGPGTRLTVL.

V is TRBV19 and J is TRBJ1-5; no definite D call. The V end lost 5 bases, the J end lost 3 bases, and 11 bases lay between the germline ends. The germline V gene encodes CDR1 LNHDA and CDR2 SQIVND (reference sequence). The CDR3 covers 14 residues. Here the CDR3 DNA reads TGTGCCAGTAGTCGGGAACAGTCCAATCAGCCCCAGCATTTT. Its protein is CASSREQSNQPQHF.

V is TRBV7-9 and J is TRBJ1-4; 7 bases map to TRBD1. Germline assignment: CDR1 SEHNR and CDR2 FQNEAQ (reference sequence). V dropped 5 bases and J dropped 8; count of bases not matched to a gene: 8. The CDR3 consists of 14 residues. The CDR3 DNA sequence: TGTGCCAGCAGCCAAACGACGGACAGGGAAAAACTGTTTTTT. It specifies CASSQTTDREKLFF.

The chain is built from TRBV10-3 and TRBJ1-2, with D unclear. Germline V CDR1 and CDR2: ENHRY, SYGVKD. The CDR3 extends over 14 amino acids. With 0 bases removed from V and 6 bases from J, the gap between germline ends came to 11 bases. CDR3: CAISESGGADGYTF. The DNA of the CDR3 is TGTGCCATCAGTGAGTCAGGCGGAGCGGATGGCTACACCTTC.

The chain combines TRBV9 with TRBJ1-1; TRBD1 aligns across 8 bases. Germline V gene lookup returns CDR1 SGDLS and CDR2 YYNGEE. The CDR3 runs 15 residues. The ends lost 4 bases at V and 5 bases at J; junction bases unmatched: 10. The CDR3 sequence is CASSFQGAGVTEAFF. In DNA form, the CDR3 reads TGTGCCAGCAGCTTCCAGGGGGCGGGGGTGACTGAAGCTTTCTTT.

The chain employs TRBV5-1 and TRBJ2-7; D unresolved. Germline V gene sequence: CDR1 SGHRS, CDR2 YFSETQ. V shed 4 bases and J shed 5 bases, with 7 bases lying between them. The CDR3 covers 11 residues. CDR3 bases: TGCGCCAGCAGCGCCGCTAACGAGCAGTACTTC. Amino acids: CASSAANEQYF.

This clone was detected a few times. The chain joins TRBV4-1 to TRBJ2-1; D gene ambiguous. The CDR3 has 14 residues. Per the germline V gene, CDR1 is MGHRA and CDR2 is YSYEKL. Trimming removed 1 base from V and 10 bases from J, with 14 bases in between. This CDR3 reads CASSQVDWPREQFF. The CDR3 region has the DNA TGCGCCAGCAGCCAAGTCGATTGGCCCAGGGAGCAGTTCTTC.

CDR3 sequence (DNA): TGTGCCAGTAGCCCCACAAACACCGGGGAGCTGTTTTTT. Its protein is CASSPTNTGELFF. The chain couples TRBV19 to TRBJ2-2; no reliable D call. The CDR3 spans 13 residues. Looked up from germline, CDR1 is LNHDA and CDR2 is SQIVND (reference sequence). Trimming took off 6 bases at V and 2 bases at J, with 7 bases between the two ends.

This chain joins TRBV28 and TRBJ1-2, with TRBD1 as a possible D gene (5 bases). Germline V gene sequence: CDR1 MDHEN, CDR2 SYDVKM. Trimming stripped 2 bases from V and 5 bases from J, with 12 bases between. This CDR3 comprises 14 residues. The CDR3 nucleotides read TGTGCCAGCAGTTTAGTTATGACAGTTTATGGCTACACCTTC. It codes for CASSLVMTVYGYTF.

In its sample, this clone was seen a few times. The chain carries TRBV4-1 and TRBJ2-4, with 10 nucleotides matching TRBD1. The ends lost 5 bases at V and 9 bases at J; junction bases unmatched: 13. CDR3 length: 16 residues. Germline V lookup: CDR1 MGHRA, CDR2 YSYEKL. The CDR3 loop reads CASSKAPGTGEGIQYF. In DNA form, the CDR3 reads TGCGCCAGCAGCAAAGCCCCCGGGACAGGGGAAGGCATTCAGTACTTC.

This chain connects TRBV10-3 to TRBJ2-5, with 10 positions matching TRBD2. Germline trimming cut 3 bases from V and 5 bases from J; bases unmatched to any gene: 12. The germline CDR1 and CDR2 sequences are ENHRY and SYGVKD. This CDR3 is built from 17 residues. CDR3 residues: CAISDSPSGSGWETQYF. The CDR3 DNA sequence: TGTGCCATCAGTGATTCCCCTAGCGGGAGTGGGTGGGAGACCCAGTACTTC.

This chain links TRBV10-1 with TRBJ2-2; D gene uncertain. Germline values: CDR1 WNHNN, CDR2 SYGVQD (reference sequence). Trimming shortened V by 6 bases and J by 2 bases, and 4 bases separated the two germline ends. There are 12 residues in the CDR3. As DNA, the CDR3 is TGCGCCAGCAGCTCTAACACCGGGGAGCTGTTTTTT. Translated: CASSSNTGELFF.

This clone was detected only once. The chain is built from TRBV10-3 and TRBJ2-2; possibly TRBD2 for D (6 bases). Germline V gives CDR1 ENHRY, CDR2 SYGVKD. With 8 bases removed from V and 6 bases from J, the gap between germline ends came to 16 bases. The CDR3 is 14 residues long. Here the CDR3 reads CAISSTSPPGELFF. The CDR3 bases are TGTGCCATCTCCTCGACTAGTCCGCCCGGGGAGCTGTTTTTT.

CDR3 DNA sequence: TGTGCCAGCAGCGTAGGGGTGAGGCGGACTAGCACAGATACGCAGTATTTT. It codes for CASSVGVRRTSTDTQYF. The chain has TRBV9 and TRBJ2-3; maybe TRBD2 (5 bases). V was shortened by 0 bases and J by 0 bases, with 14 bases between the two germline ends. Germline-derived CDR1 and CDR2 are SGDLS and YYNGEE. The CDR3 spans 17 residues.

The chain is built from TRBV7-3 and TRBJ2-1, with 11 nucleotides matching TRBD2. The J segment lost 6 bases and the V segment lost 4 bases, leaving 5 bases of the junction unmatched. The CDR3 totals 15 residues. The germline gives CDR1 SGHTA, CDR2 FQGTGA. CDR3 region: CASSSISGRVNEQFF. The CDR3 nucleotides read TGTGCCAGCAGCTCCATTAGCGGGAGGGTCAATGAGCAGTTCTTC.

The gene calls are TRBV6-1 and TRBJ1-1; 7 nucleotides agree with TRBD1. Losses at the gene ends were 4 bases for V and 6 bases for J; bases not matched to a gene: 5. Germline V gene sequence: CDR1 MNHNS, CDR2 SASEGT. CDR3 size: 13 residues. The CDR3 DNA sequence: TGTGCCAGCAGTGCCCCCGGGACAGCTGAAGCTTTCTTT. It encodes CASSAPGTAEAFF.

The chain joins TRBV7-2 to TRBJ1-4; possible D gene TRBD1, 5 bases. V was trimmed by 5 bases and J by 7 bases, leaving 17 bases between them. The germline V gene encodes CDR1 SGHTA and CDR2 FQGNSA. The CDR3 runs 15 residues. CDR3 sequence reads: CASSPPDTTIEKLFF. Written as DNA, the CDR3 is TGTGCCAGCAGCCCCCCGGACACAACGATTGAAAAACTGTTTTTT. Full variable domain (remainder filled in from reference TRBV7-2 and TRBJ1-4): GAGVSQSPSNKVTEKGKDVELRCDPISGHTALYWYRQSLGQGLEFLIYFQGNSAPDKSGLPSDRFSAERTGGSVSTLTIQRTQQEDSAVYLCASSPPDTTIEKLFFGSGTQLSVL.

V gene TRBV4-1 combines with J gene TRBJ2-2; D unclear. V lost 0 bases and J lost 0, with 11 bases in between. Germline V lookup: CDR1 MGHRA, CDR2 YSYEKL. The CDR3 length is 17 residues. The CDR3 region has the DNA TGCGCCAGCAGCCAAGATGGCACCGTTGCGAACACCGGGGAGCTGTTTTTT. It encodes CASSQDGTVANTGELFF.